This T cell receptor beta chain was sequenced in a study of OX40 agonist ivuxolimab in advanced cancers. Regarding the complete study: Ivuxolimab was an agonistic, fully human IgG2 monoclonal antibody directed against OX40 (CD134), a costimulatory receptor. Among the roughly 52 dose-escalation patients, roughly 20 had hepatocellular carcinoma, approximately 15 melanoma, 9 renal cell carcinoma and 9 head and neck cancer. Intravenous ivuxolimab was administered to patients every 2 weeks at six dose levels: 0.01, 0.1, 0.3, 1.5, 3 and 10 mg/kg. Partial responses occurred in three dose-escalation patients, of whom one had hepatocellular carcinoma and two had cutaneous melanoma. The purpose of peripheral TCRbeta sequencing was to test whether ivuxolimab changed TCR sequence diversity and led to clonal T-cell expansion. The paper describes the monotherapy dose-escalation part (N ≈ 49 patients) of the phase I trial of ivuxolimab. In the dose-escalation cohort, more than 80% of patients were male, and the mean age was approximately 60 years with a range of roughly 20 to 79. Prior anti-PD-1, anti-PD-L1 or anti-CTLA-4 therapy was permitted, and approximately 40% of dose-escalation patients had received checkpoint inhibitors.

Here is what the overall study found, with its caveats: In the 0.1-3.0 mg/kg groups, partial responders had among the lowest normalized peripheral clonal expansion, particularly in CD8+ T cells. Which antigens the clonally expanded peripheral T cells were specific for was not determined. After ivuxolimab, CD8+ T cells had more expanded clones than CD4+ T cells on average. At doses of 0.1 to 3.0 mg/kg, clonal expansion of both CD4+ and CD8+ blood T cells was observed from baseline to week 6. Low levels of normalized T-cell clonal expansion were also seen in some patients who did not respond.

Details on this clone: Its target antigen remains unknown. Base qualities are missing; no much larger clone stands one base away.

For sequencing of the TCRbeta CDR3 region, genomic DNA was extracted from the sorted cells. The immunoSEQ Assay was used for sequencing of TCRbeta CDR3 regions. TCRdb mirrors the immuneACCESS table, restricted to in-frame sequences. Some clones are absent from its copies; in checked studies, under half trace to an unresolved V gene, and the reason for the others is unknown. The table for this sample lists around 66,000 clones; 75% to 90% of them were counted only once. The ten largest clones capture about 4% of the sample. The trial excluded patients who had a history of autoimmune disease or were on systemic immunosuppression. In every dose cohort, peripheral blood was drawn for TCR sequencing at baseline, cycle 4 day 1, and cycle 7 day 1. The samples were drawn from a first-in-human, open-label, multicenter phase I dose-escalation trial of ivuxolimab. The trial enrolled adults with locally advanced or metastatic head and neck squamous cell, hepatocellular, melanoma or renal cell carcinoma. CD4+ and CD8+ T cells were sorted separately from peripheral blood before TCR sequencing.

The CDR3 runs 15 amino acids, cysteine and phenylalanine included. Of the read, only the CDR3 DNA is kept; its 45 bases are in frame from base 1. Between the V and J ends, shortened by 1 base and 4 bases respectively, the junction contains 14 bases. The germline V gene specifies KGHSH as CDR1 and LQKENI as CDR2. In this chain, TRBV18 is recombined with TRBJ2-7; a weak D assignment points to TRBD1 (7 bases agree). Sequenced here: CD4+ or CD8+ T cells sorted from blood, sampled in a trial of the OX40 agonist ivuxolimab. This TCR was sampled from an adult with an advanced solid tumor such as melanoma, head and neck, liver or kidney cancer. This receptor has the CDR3 CASSPLGAGGYEQYF. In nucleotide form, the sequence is TGTGCCAGCTCACCACTAGGGGCAGGGGGGTACGAGCAGTACTTC. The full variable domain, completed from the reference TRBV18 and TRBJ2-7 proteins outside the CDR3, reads NAGVMQNPRHLVRRRGQEARLRCSPMKGHSHVYWYRQLPEEGLKFMVYLQKENIIDESGMPKERFSAEFPKEGPSILRIQQVVRGDSAAYFCASSPLGAGGYEQYFGPGTRLTVT.